This T cell receptor (beta chain) was observed in a study of immune evolution from preneoplasia to lung adenocarcinoma. Notes on the study in general: Top clone share appeared to fall from AAH through AIS, MIA, adenocarcinoma. Later-stage lesions appeared to have more T cells, more diversity, less clonality.

Comments on this clone: Its antigen remains unidentified.

Resections took place in Japan or China from about 2013 to 2017. Each case's diagnosis was confirmed by two pathologists on H&E. The CDR3 sequence is 14 residues long. Germline V CDR1 and CDR2: SGHNT, YENEEA. The V segment lost 5 bases and the J segment 3 bases; nucleotides outside the gene matches: 6. Some clones are missing from TCRdb's copy, which holds only in-frame ones; the method was immunoSEQ multiplex PCR. The table shows 7,400 or so clones, with 80% occurring only once. The chain employs TRBV11-3 and TRBJ2-7, with 8 bases matching TRBD2. Sequenced input: FFPE adjacent normal lung tissue. The TCR was taken from a person aged 70 to 79 with lung adenocarcinoma. The CDR3 coding sequence is TGTGCCAGCAGCACCGCGGGGGGAGGCTACGAGCAGTACTTC. This translates into CASSTAGGGYEQYF.